This T cell receptor (beta chain) is drawn from a study of CD8 T cells in ankylosing spondylitis. Study-wide points: Reportedly, significant enrichment of disease-linked clones occurred in matched ankylosing spondylitis synovial fluid.

Germline CDR1 SGHKS, CDR2 YYEKEE (reference sequence). The CDR3 is made up of 16 amino acids. V lost 1 base to trimming and J lost 2 bases; unmatched junction nucleotides: 6. Generation of TCR beta libraries employed quantitative 5'-RACE incorporating molecular barcodes. Each CDR3 protein gets one entry after TCRdb re-called the 5' RACE reads with MiXCR. This sample has 250,000 to 350,000 distinct CDR3 sequences, with roughly 20% found just once. On this clonotype: The antigen remains unidentified.

The material sequenced was blood, either unsorted or a sorted T cell fraction (not recorded which). The gene calls are TRBV5-5 and TRBJ2-3; 8 nucleotides agree with TRBD1. The sequence was obtained from a male donor with ankylosing spondylitis or in good health (not recorded which). In DNA, the CDR3 is TGTGCCAGCAGCTTGTCTCACAGGGGGAACACAGATACGCAGTATTTT. Its translation is CASSLSHRGNTDTQYF.